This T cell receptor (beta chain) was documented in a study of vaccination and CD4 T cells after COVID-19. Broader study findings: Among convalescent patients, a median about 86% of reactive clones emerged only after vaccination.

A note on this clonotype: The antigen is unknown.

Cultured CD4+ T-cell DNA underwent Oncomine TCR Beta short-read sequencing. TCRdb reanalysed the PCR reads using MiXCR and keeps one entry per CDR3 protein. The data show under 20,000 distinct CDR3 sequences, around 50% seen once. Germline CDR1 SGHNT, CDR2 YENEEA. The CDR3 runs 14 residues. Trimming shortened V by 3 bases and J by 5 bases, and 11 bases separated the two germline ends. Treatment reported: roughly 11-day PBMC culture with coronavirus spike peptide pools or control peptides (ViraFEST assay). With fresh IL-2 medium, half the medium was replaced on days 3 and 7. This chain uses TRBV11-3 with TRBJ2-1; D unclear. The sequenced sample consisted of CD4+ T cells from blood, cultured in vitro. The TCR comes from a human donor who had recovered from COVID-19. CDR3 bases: TGTGCCAGCAGCTTCATAGTACGCAACAATGAGCAGTTCTTC. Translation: CASSFIVRNNEQFF.